The 19 T cell receptor beta chains listed next were all sequenced from one sample in a study of response to subunit inactivated influenza vaccine. MiXCR was run by TCRdb on the RT-PCR reads, yielding one entry per CDR3 protein. The data contain under 750,000 distinct CDR3 sequences, 12% of them seen just once; the ten biggest clones take up 10%. The sample in question was PBMCs from blood, obtained on the day of vaccination. These receptors came from a man aged 45 to 65 who received an inactivated influenza vaccine.

This clonotype was seen a handful of times. The rearrangement links TRBV6-2 or TRBV6-3 to TRBJ2-1, with TRBD2 identical over 9 bases. CDR3 size: 19 residues. CDR1 is MNHEY, CDR2 SVGEGT, per germline. V lost 2 bases to trimming and J lost 6 bases; unmatched junction nucleotides: 17. CDR3 DNA sequence: TGTGCCAGCAGTTACGGCGAGATACTAGCGGGTAAGAGCATCAATGAGCAGTTCTTC. Protein product: CASSYGEILAGKSINEQFF.

The table lists this clonotype with many counts. This chain joins TRBV9 and TRBJ2-1, with D perhaps TRBD2 (5 bases). The length of the CDR3 is 15 residues. The V end was cut by 6 bases, the J end by 2 bases, with 15 bases between. In germline, CDR1 is SGDLS, CDR2 YYNGEE. CDR3: CASTKLTSTYNEQFF. The CDR3 bases are TGTGCCAGCACCAAGCTTACTAGTACCTACAATGAGCAGTTCTTC.

The chain uses TRBV7-9 and TRBJ2-3, with D hard to call. The CDR3 has 12 amino acids. The V gene's germline CDR1 is SEHNR and CDR2 FQNEAQ (reference sequence). The V and J ends lost 7 bases and 6 bases respectively, with 11 bases between them. The DNA for the CDR3 is TGTGCCAGCACCCGTACAGCCGATACGCAGTATTTT. This codes for CASTRTADTQYF.

The V call is TRBV5-1, the J call TRBJ2-7; weak D call: TRBD1 (6 bases). The V gene lost 4 bases and the J gene lost 6 bases, with 11 bases spanning the gap. The CDR3 has 12 amino acids. Per the germline V gene, CDR1 is SGHRS and CDR2 is YFSETQ. The CDR3 DNA follows: TGCGCCAGCAGCATTGGACAGTCCGAGCAGTACTTC. Encoded protein: CASSIGQSEQYF. The full variable domain, its missing parts supplied by reference TRBV5-1 and TRBJ2-7, is KAGVTQTPRYLIKTRGQQVTLSCSPISGHRSVSWYQQTPGQGLQFLFEYFSETQRNKGNFPGRFSGRQFSNSRSEMNVSTLELGDSALYLCASSIGQSEQYFGPGTRLTVT.

This clonotype has ten or more counts. V usage is TRBV29-1 and J usage is TRBJ2-7, with 8 nucleotides matching TRBD1. Germline V gene lookup returns CDR1 SQVTM and CDR2 ANQGSEA. V lost 8 bases, J lost 3 bases, and 3 bases stayed unmatched. This CDR3 is built from 11 residues. Here the CDR3 reads CSYTGGYEQYF. The CDR3, as DNA: TGCAGCTATACAGGGGGCTACGAGCAGTACTTC.

This clonotype was counted only a few times. The chain couples TRBV24-1 to TRBJ2-1, with D uncertain. Between the trimmed V and J ends, which lost 6 bases and 0 bases, there was a span of 11 bases. In germline, CDR1 is KGHDR, CDR2 SFDVKD. The CDR3 is 15 amino acids. The CDR3 DNA reads as TGTGCCACCAGTCCCGGTTGGAGCTCCTACAATGAGCAGTTCTTC. Amino acid sequence: CATSPGWSSYNEQFF.

This clonotype has just a few counts. The rearrangement joins TRBV6-5 to TRBJ2-7; 7 nucleotides align to TRBD2. The V gene's germline CDR1 is MNHEY and CDR2 SVGAGI. The CDR3 has 15 amino acids. Unmatched junction bases numbered 9, after V lost 4 bases and J lost 3 bases. Written as DNA, the CDR3 is TGTGCCAGCAGTTCCCTGACGGGAGGACTCTACGAGCAGTACTTC. It codes for CASSSLTGGLYEQYF.

This clonotype was counted only a few times. The chain recombines TRBV12-3 or TRBV12-4 with TRBJ2-1; 8 bases are a match to TRBD2. The trim removed 1 base at V and 6 bases at J, leaving 8 bases unmatched. CDR3 length: 16 amino acids. The CDR3 is CASSLVGLVSRNEQFF. The CDR3 nucleotides read TGTGCCAGCAGTTTAGTGGGACTAGTCTCCCGCAATGAGCAGTTCTTC.

In its sample, this clonotype was seen many times. V and J are TRBV27 and TRBJ2-7; perhaps TRBD1 as D (7 bases). The CDR3 runs 14 residues. The germline CDR1 and CDR2 sequences are MNHEY and SMNVEV (reference sequence). Trimming removed 4 bases from V and 3 bases from J, with 13 bases in between. CDR3 region: CASSYRGGFYEQYF. CDR3 sequence (DNA): TGTGCCAGCAGTTACAGGGGAGGCTTCTACGAGCAGTACTTC.

The chain uses TRBV7-2 and TRBJ1-4, with TRBD1 as a possible D gene (5 bases). The CDR3 loop spans 15 amino acids. V was pared by 1 base and J by 8 bases, with 14 bases between. The germline V gene encodes CDR1 SGHTA and CDR2 FQGNSA. This chain's CDR3 is CASSLGGLPGEKLFF. CDR3 nucleotides: TGTGCCAGCAGCTTAGGGGGGTTACCGGGCGAAAAACTGTTTTTT.

This clonotype has at least ten counts. This CDR3 is CASSLDRDYGYTF. Here the CDR3 DNA reads TGTGCCAGCAGTCTGGACAGGGACTATGGCTACACCTTC. The chain links TRBV12-3 or TRBV12-4 to TRBJ1-2; 8 positions agree with TRBD1. The J segment lost 3 bases and the V segment lost 5 bases, leaving 2 bases of the junction unmatched. The CDR3 is made up of 13 amino acids.

This clonotype was counted a few times. This chain joins TRBV20-1 and TRBJ2-7; D remains unclear. The V end lost 1 base, the J end lost 6 bases, and 22 bases lay between the germline ends. There are 16 residues in the CDR3. Germline V gene sequence: CDR1 DFQATT, CDR2 SNEGSKA (reference sequence). CDR3 nucleotides: TGCAGTGCTAGAGTCCAGGCCCTAGAACGCTCAGGCGAGCAGTACTTC. This gives the protein CSARVQALERSGEQYF.

The chain links TRBV9 to TRBJ1-6; a possible D gene is TRBD1 (5 bases). The CDR3 has 15 amino acids. Looked up from germline, CDR1 is SGDLS and CDR2 is YYNGEE. Trimming pared 0 bases from V and 6 bases from J, leaving 10 bases between. Written as DNA, the CDR3 is TGTGCCAGCAGCGTAGAGACAGCCCCTAATTCACCCCTCCACTTT. Translated, it gives CASSVETAPNSPLHF.

This chain uses TRBV6-2 or TRBV6-3 with TRBJ2-3, with 10 bases that match TRBD2. This CDR3 is built from 16 residues. Germline CDR1 and CDR2: MNHEY and SVGEGT. The V gene end was trimmed by 3 bases and the J gene end by 6 bases; junction bases not matched to a gene: 9. For the CDR3, the DNA is TGTGCCAGCAGTTATGGGGCTAGCGGGAGAAGGGATACGCAGTATTTT. This encodes CASSYGASGRRDTQYF.

The chain couples TRBV28 to TRBJ2-1, with unresolved D. V was clipped by 4 bases and J by 4 bases, with 11 bases between them. The CDR3 runs to 14 residues. Germline V gene data show CDR1 as MDHEN and CDR2 as SYDVKM. The chain's CDR3 is CASSSPPQYNEQFF. The CDR3 DNA sequence: TGTGCCAGCAGTTCGCCCCCCCAGTACAATGAGCAGTTCTTC.

This clonotype was found a few times. CDR3 DNA sequence: TGTGCCAGCAGCCAAGAGGAGGGATACTACGAGCAGTACTTC. This codes for CASSQEEGYYEQYF. This chain uses TRBV4-2 with TRBJ2-7, with D tentatively TRBD2 (6 bases). CDR3 length: 14 residues. The V gene's germline CDR1 is LGHNA and CDR2 YNFKEQ. Trimming stripped 0 bases from V and 3 bases from J, with 9 bases between.

This clonotype was seen at least ten times. V usage is TRBV10-3 and J usage is TRBJ1-4, with D possibly matching TRBD1 (5 bases). The CDR3 contains 15 residues. Per the germline V gene, CDR1 is ENHRY and CDR2 is SYGVKD. V was pared by 3 bases and J by 2 bases, with 10 bases between. The CDR3 protein is CAISDQGATNEKLFF. For the CDR3, the DNA is TGTGCCATCAGTGACCAAGGGGCGACTAATGAAAAACTGTTTTTT.

This rearrangement joins TRBV5-5 to TRBJ1-1, with TRBD1 matching 11 bases. The trim removed 0 bases at V and 5 bases at J, leaving 3 bases unmatched. CDR1 SGHKS and CDR2 YYEKEE come from the germline V gene (reference sequence). This CDR3 comprises 15 residues. The CDR3 region is CASSLEGQGETEAFF. CDR3 nucleotide sequence: TGTGCCAGCAGCTTGGAGGGACAGGGGGAAACTGAAGCTTTCTTT. Full variable domain (outside the CDR3, taken from reference TRBV5-5 and TRBJ1-1): DAGVTQSPTHLIKTRGQQVTLRCSPISGHKSVSWYQQVLGQGPQFIFQYYEKEERGRGNFPDRFSARQFPNYSSELNVNALLLGDSALYLCASSLEGQGETEAFFGQGTRLTVV.

V usage is TRBV12-3 or TRBV12-4 and J usage is TRBJ1-5; possibly TRBD1 for D (5 bases). The CDR3 spans 15 residues. The V end lost 0 bases, the J end lost 9 bases, and 15 bases lay between the germline ends. The CDR3 sequence is CASSLATSSGGPQHF. The CDR3 DNA follows: TGTGCCAGCAGTTTAGCGACCTCATCGGGGGGGCCCCAGCATTTT.